This TCR beta chain is drawn from a study of blood T cells in healthy people across ages. Overall study results and limits: Age brought a roughly linear fall in TCR beta diversity measured per million T cells.

Between the trimmed V and J ends, which lost 3 bases and 4 bases, there was a span of 14 bases. The germline V gene has CDR1 DFQATT and CDR2 SNEGSKA (reference sequence). CDR3 length equals 14 residues. This clonotype was seen repeatedly, ten times or more. Its specificity is unknown. Investigators took about 9.1 milliliters of peripheral blood from every donor. Each sample gave at least 7 million isolated PBMCs. Using a J-beta primer mix together with a sample-barcoded 5' primer, a second PCR was run for about 6 to 12 cycles. Each cDNA molecule was tagged by a template-switch adaptor with 12 random nucleotides. TCRdb independently ran MiXCR on the 5' RACE reads; one entry per CDR3 protein. This table holds about 700,000 distinct CDR3 sequences, approximately 30% found once.

The chain carries TRBV20-1 and TRBJ2-3; D remains ambiguous. Sequencing was carried out using blood. This sequence was found in an elderly woman in good health. The CDR3 DNA is TGCAGTGCTAGCGACGAATCTCGGGCAGATACGCAGTATTTT. Its translation: CSASDESRADTQYF.